The 8 T cell receptor beta chains in this list originate from one sample, sequenced in a study of T cells in women clearing cervical HPV infection. The assay was immunoSEQ multiplex PCR, and TCRdb's table has in-frame clones only and misses some. Listed are 20,000 to 25,000 clones; less than 3.5% falls within the top ten. Input material: blood buffy coat. The source of these receptors is a woman aged 18 to 75 with a cervical HPV16 infection that either progressed to CIN3+ or cleared (not recorded which).

A remark on this clone: The CDR3 end falls 3 residues outside the read, so it is completed with the germline J gene. This sequence joins TRBV6-2 or TRBV6-3 and TRBJ1-5; tentatively, D is TRBD1 (5 bases). V gave up 2 bases and J gave up 5 bases, with 7 bases separating them. The CDR3 consists of 13 residues. CDR1 is MNHEY and CDR2 is SVGEGT in the germline V gene. CDR3 residues: CASSYRGYQPQHF. The sequenced CDR3 bases are TGTGCCAGCAGTTACAGGGGTTATCAGCCC.

Comment on this clone: With the read ending 3 residues before the CDR3 end, the germline J gene is used to fill in that end. This chain connects TRBV5-1 to TRBJ1-5; 8 nucleotides agree with TRBD1. After removal of 4 bases from V and 6 bases from J, the junction contained 6 bases not matched to a gene. Per the germline V gene, CDR1 is SGHRS and CDR2 is YFSETQ. The CDR3 is 14 residues long. The CDR3 here is CASSIGQGGQPQHF. The covered CDR3 bases are TGCGCCAGCAGCATCGGACAGGGAGGTCAGCCC. The full variable domain, completed using reference TRBV5-1 and TRBJ1-5, is KAGVTQTPRYLIKTRGQQVTLSCSPISGHRSVSWYQQTPGQGLQFLFEYFSETQRNKGNFPGRFSGRQFSNSRSEMNVSTLELGDSALYLCASSIGQGGQPQHFGDGTRLSIL.

Notes on this clone: The read halts 3 residues ahead of the CDR3 end, with the missing end drawn from the germline J gene. This chain connects TRBV7-2 to TRBJ2-5, with 12 positions matching TRBD2. CDR3 length: 15 amino acids. CDR1 SGHTA and CDR2 FQGNSA come from the germline V gene. Losses at the gene ends were 4 bases for V and 7 bases for J; bases not matched to a gene: 7. Partial CDR3 DNA: TGTGCCAGCAGCTCCAGACTAGCGGGAGCAGTGACC. The encoded protein is CASSSRLAGAVT. In full, the CDR3 reads CASSSRLAGAVTQYF.

Notes on this clone: The CDR3 end falls 3 residues outside the read, so it is completed with the germline J gene. This chain connects TRBV5-1 to TRBJ2-1; 7 bases line up with TRBD2. The CDR3 length is 14 residues. Losses at the gene ends were 4 bases for V and 6 bases for J; bases not matched to a gene: 7. Germline assignment: CDR1 SGHRS and CDR2 YFSETQ. The covered CDR3 bases are TGCGCCAGCAGCACGGGACGGGGGGTCAATGAG. This gives the protein CASSTGRGVNE. The whole CDR3 protein reads CASSTGRGVNEQFF.

About this clone itself: The CDR3 is cut off 3 residues early in the read; its end comes from the germline J gene. This chain uses TRBV2 with TRBJ2-7, with 9 bases fitting TRBD1. Per the germline V gene, CDR1 is SNHLY and CDR2 is FYNNEI. This CDR3 region has 13 residues. Trimming at V came to 10 bases and at J to 2 bases, leaving 6 bases not matched to a gene. CDR3 loop: CATAGTGTYEQYF. The sequenced CDR3 bases are TGTGCCACCGCGGGGACAGGGACCTACGAG.

Concerning this clone: The sequence runs out 3 residues before the end of the CDR3; the remainder is reconstructed from the germline J gene. The chain has TRBV7-2 and TRBJ1-2; maybe TRBD1 (6 bases). From germline, CDR1 is SGHTA and CDR2 FQGNSA. The CDR3 runs 14 residues. The CDR3 bases that were read are TGTGCCAGCAGTTCTACCGGGAGGGGGTACGAC. This translates into CASSSTGRGYD. The whole CDR3 sequence reads CASSSTGRGYDYTF.

Points on this clone: The CDR3 is cut off 3 residues early in the read; its end comes from the germline J gene. This sample includes further DNA sequences coding for the same CDR3. The chain joins TRBV11-1 to TRBJ2-7; 10 bases align to TRBD1. There are 15 residues in the CDR3. The V gene's germline CDR1 is SGHAT and CDR2 FQDESV (reference sequence). V was clipped by 2 bases and J by 3 bases; unmatched bases: 4. The CDR3 spells CASSLQGQGFYEQYF. CDR3 DNA, as far as it was read: TGTGCCAGCAGCTTACAGGGACAGGGGTTCTACGAG. The full variable domain, its missing parts supplied by reference TRBV11-1 and TRBJ2-7, is EAEVAQSPRYKITEKSQAVAFWCDPISGHATLYWYRQILGQGPELLVQFQDESVVDDSQLPKDRFSAERLKGVDSTLKIQPAELGDSAMYLCASSLQGQGFYEQYFGPGTRLTVT.

As for this clone: Read data end 3 residues before the CDR3 end; the end is taken from the germline J gene. The chain links TRBV7-9 to TRBJ2-4; no firm D call. The CDR3 loop spans 13 amino acids. Deletions cut 2 bases from V and 6 bases from J, with 8 bases between. CDR1 SEHNR and CDR2 FQNEAQ come from the germline V gene (reference sequence). CDR3 bases read: TGTGCCAGCAGCTTAACAGCTCCAAACATT. Translating gives CASSLTAPNI. In full, the CDR3 reads CASSLTAPNIQYF.